A single TCR beta chain is shown here with its context. The data stem from a study of control samples from healthy donors and cancer patients. The CDR3 totals 16 residues. Germline CDR1 SGDLS, CDR2 YYNGEE. With V trimmed by 4 bases and J by 5 bases, 11 bases remained unmatched. Assay: immunoSEQ multiplex PCR; the TCRdb copy retains only in-frame clones and omits some. The table lists about 170,000 clones, 90% to 95% of them singletons. Input material: blood. This TCR was recovered from a woman younger than 45 in good health. V usage is TRBV9 and J usage is TRBJ2-5, with 10 bases fitting TRBD2. CDR3 protein: CASSPLGAGGRETQYF. The CDR3, as DNA: TGTGCCAGCAGCCCCCTAGGAGCGGGGGGGCGGGAGACCCAGTACTTC.